This T cell receptor beta chain was retrieved from a study of blood T cell repertoires in COVID-19. At the level of the study: Spain, Italy and the United States supplied samples that represented acute and convalescent COVID-19. T cells, B-cell-depleted T cells, or PBMCs supplied cDNA or gDNA.

The CDR3 covers 17 residues. Original processing methods: Cell counts per sample came from amplifying reference gene primers. The assay was immunoSEQ multiplex PCR, and TCRdb's table has in-frame clones only and misses some. V and J calls and clone size are those listed in that table; D and trimming were worked out from the DNA. Among roughly 32,000 clones listed, more than 70% were seen once. Source material: peripheral blood. The rearrangement uses TRBV21-1 and TRBJ1-5; the D call in the table, TRBD1, was not verified against the DNA. TRBV21-1 constitutes a pseudogene. The TCR sequence derives from a human donor in a cohort sampled during active COVID-19. This chain's CDR3 is CASSKKTGGLGNQPQHF. The CDR3 coding sequence is TGTGCCAGCAGCAAGAAGACAGGGGGCCTTGGCAATCAGCCCCAGCATTTT.